Below, 13 T cell receptor beta chains from the same sample are listed, as sequenced in a study of T cells in Graves' hyperthyroidism and ophthalmopathy. It was RNA transcripts that yielded the amplified TCR beta CDR3 regions. The HTBI primer set served for first-round RT-PCR of the TCR CDR3. TCRdb fed the multiplex PCR reads into MiXCR, producing one record per CDR3 protein. The table lists 500,000 to 650,000 distinct CDR3 sequences, approximately 20% of them singletons, with 45% to 50% in the top ten. The material sequenced was blood. The receptors come from a man aged 35 to 55 with Graves' ophthalmopathy.

CDR3 nucleotide sequence: TGTGCCAGCAGCCAATGGGGGCCCGGAAACACCATATATTTT. The encoded protein is CASSQWGPGNTIYF. This rearrangement joins TRBV3-1 to TRBJ1-3; TRBD1 is a possible D gene (6 bases). The ends were cut back, 2 bases at V and 4 bases at J, with 9 bases in the middle. The germline V gene encodes CDR1 LGHDT and CDR2 YNNKEL (reference sequence). This CDR3 is 14 amino acids long. The entire variable domain, with the rest obtained from reference TRBV3-1 and TRBJ1-3, is as follows: DTAVSQTPKYLVTQMGNDKSIKCEQNLGHDTMYWYKQDSKKFLKIMFSYNNKELIINETVPNRFSPKSPDKAHLNLHINSLELGDSAVYFCASSQWGPGNTIYFGEGSWLTVV.

In its sample, this clonotype was seen a few times. The chain couples TRBV10-3 to TRBJ1-1; the D is unclear. Trimming cost V 3 bases and J 4 bases, with 18 bases left between them. Germline CDR1 and CDR2: ENHRY and SYGVKD. This CDR3 is 16 amino acids long. The CDR3 reads CAISEARSLGSTEAFF. For the CDR3, the DNA is TGTGCCATCAGTGAAGCCAGGTCTCTGGGAAGCACTGAAGCTTTCTTT.

In its sample, this clonotype was seen many times. The chain links TRBV20-1 to TRBJ2-5; TRBD2 aligns across 8 bases. This CDR3 has 14 amino acids. The germline CDR1 and CDR2 sequences are DFQATT and SNEGSKA (reference sequence). After removal of 6 bases from V and 2 bases from J, the junction contained 8 bases not matched to a gene. The CDR3 reads CSANGRGIQETQYF. The CDR3 DNA follows: TGCAGTGCCAACGGGAGGGGGATACAAGAGACCCAGTACTTC.

This clonotype has ten or more counts. In DNA form, the CDR3 reads TGTGCCAGCAGTCCTTGGACTAGCGGTAGCTCCTACGAGCAGTACTTC. The encoded protein is CASSPWTSGSSYEQYF. The chain is built from TRBV28 and TRBJ2-7; 10 positions match TRBD2. The CDR3 spans 16 residues. Germline-derived CDR1 and CDR2 are MDHEN and SYDVKM. V lost 5 bases and J lost 0; bases outside the gene matches: 7.

This clonotype was detected ten times or more. This chain links TRBV28 with TRBJ1-6; 12 bases line up with TRBD1. The CDR3 is 14 residues long. Germline CDR1 reads MDHEN; CDR2 reads SYDVKM. The ends lost 10 bases at V and 10 bases at J; junction bases unmatched: 8. This CDR3 reads CATPGQGAGSPLHF. The CDR3 DNA is TGTGCCACCCCGGGACAGGGGGCCGGGTCACCCCTCCACTTT.

This clonotype was observed a handful of times. The V and J genes are TRBV7-9 and TRBJ1-1; no clear D gene. Deletions cut 3 bases from V and 5 bases from J, with 10 bases between. The germline CDR1 and CDR2 sequences are SEHNR and FQNEAQ (reference sequence). The CDR3 contains 13 residues. CDR3 in amino acids: CASSLGFFTEAFF. For the CDR3, the DNA is TGTGCCAGCAGCTTGGGGTTTTTTACTGAAGCTTTCTTT.

Points on this clonotype: A single base separates this from a much larger clone, so it may be a read error. The chain couples TRBV28 to TRBJ2-1, with D maybe TRBD2 (5 bases). Germline CDR1 and CDR2: MDHEN and SYDVKM. Trimming removed 4 bases from V and 4 bases from J, with 11 bases in between. The CDR3 is 14 amino acids. The CDR3 loop reads CASSSPGGYNEQFF. CDR3 DNA: TGTGCCAGCAGTTCACCCGGCGGGTACAATGAGCAGTTCTTC.

This clonotype has a count of ten or more. V is TRBV28 and J is TRBJ2-7; D is unresolved. The CDR3 sequence is 17 residues long. V lost 5 bases, J lost 2 bases, and 22 bases lay in between. Germline CDR1 is MDHEN and CDR2 is SYDVKM. CDR3 region: CASSGSAWALRPYEQYF. The DNA for the CDR3 is TGTGCCAGCAGTGGCTCTGCCTGGGCCCTCAGGCCCTACGAGCAGTACTTC.

This clonotype was detected only a few times. The rearrangement joins TRBV10-3 to TRBJ2-1, with D possibly TRBD2 on 6 matching bases. This CDR3 region has 12 residues. V lost 10 bases to trimming and J lost 6 bases, with 13 bases between them. Germline values: CDR1 ENHRY, CDR2 SYGVKD. CDR3 amino acids: CATETSGNEQFF. DNA of the CDR3: TGTGCCACCGAGACTAGTGGCAATGAGCAGTTCTTC.

This clonotype was recorded at least ten times. The chain carries TRBV9 and TRBJ1-1; 10 nucleotides line up with TRBD1. The CDR3 consists of 15 residues. Germline trimming cut 4 bases from V and 3 bases from J; bases unmatched to any gene: 6. Looked up from germline, CDR1 is SGDLS and CDR2 is YYNGEE. Written as DNA, the CDR3 is TGTGCCAGCAGCTCATCGGGACAGGGGTACACTGAAGCTTTCTTT. Its translation: CASSSSGQGYTEAFF.

The CDR3 DNA reads TGTGCCAGCAGTTTAGAGTGGGAAACCACCTACGAGCAGTACTTC. It yields the protein CASSLEWETTYEQYF. V usage is TRBV12-3 or TRBV12-4 and J usage is TRBJ2-7; D unresolved. This CDR3 contains 15 residues. The V gene lost 1 base and the J gene lost 2 bases, with 12 bases spanning the gap.

The chain couples TRBV5-1 to TRBJ2-7; no reliable D call. This CDR3 contains 13 residues. Germline V lookup: CDR1 SGHRS, CDR2 YFSETQ. V was shortened by 4 bases and J by 2 bases, with 10 bases between the two germline ends. The CDR3 DNA follows: TGCGCCAGCAGCCGAACTTATCCCTACGAGCAGTACTTC. Residues: CASSRTYPYEQYF. Using reference TRBV5-1 and TRBJ2-7 for the parts outside the CDR3, the full variable domain is KAGVTQTPRYLIKTRGQQVTLSCSPISGHRSVSWYQQTPGQGLQFLFEYFSETQRNKGNFPGRFSGRQFSNSRSEMNVSTLELGDSALYLCASSRTYPYEQYFGPGTRLTVT.

To note about this clonotype: Since a much larger clone is just one base distant, this may be a read error. This rearrangement joins TRBV2 to TRBJ1-2; D gene ambiguous. CDR1 SNHLY and CDR2 FYNNEI come from the germline V gene. V gave up 7 bases and J gave up 8 bases, with 20 bases separating them. This CDR3 contains 14 residues. Written as DNA, the CDR3 is TGTGCCAGCAACACCCAGGAGGCTGTAGGCGGCTACACCTTC. Residues: CASNTQEAVGGYTF.